These 32 T cell receptor beta chains came from one sample sequenced in a study of T-cell reconstitution after alpha-beta-depleted transplantation in children. A library of TCRbeta sequences, prepared with unique molecular identifiers, was generated. TCRdb reanalysed the PCR reads using MiXCR and keeps one entry per CDR3 protein. Among approximately 82,000 distinct CDR3 sequences listed, less than 20% were seen once. The starting material was PBMCs, mostly from graft donor cells, obtained 180 days after TCRalphabeta/CD19-depleted stem cell transplant. The receptors were sampled from a male patient between 2 and 10 years old who had a stem cell transplant for acute lymphoblastic leukemia, so the T cells may come from the graft donor.

The rearrangement joins TRBV7-8 to TRBJ2-7; 7 bases map to TRBD1. CDR1 SGHVS and CDR2 FQNEAQ come from the germline V gene. CDR3 length equals 16 residues. Trimming at V came to 4 bases and at J to 2 bases, leaving 11 bases not matched to a gene. In DNA, the CDR3 is TGTGCCAGCAGCTACGTAGATCGGGACAGAGCCTACGAGCAGTACTTC. Its protein product is CASSYVDRDRAYEQYF.

The CDR3 DNA is TGCAGTGCTAGAAGCTCCCAGGGACACAATTCACCCCTCCACTTT. It encodes CSARSSQGHNSPLHF. This rearrangement joins TRBV20-1 to TRBJ1-6, with D possibly matching TRBD1 (6 bases). The germline CDR1 and CDR2 sequences are DFQATT and SNEGSKA (reference sequence). Trimming stripped 2 bases from V and 7 bases from J, with 15 bases between. The length of the CDR3 is 15 residues.

The count of this clonotype is one. The rearrangement uses TRBV5-1 and TRBJ2-2, with a weak D call TRBD1 (5 bases). The V gene's germline CDR1 is SGHRS and CDR2 YFSETQ. This CDR3 region has 15 residues. Between the trimmed V and J ends, which lost 4 bases and 4 bases, there was a span of 14 bases. The chain's CDR3 is CASSTTTASTGELFF. CDR3 DNA: TGCGCCAGCAGCACAACGACAGCCAGCACCGGGGAGCTGTTTTTT. Full variable domain (rest looked up from reference TRBV5-1 and TRBJ2-2): KAGVTQTPRYLIKTRGQQVTLSCSPISGHRSVSWYQQTPGQGLQFLFEYFSETQRNKGNFPGRFSGRQFSNSRSEMNVSTLELGDSALYLCASSTTTASTGELFFGEGSRLTVL.

This clonotype was counted many times. The V call is TRBV29-1, the J call TRBJ2-7; 7 bases line up with TRBD1. The junction had 9 bases not matched to a gene; V was cut back by 1 base and J by 3 bases. The CDR3 totals 15 residues. Germline values: CDR1 SQVTM, CDR2 ANQGSEA. The CDR3 loop is CSVEGRQGELYEQYF. DNA of the CDR3: TGCAGCGTTGAAGGGCGGCAGGGGGAACTCTACGAGCAGTACTTC.

This clonotype has ten or more counts. The chain is built from TRBV25-1 and TRBJ2-5; weak D call: TRBD1 (5 bases). Trimming removed 3 bases at V and 0 bases at J, with 11 bases between. The CDR3 has 15 amino acids. CDR1 is MGHDK and CDR2 is SYGVNS in the germline V gene. For the CDR3, the DNA is TGTGCCAGCAGTGATTTTCAGGACAACCAAGAGACCCAGTACTTC. It translates to CASSDFQDNQETQYF.

There are many counts of this clonotype. The J gene is TRBJ2-3, the V gene TRBV7-7; 7 bases map to TRBD1. With V trimmed by 5 bases and J by 7 bases, 6 bases remained unmatched. Looked up from germline, CDR1 is SSHAT and CDR2 is FNYEAQ (reference sequence). The CDR3 consists of 13 residues. This chain's CDR3 is CASSRDRENTQYF. The CDR3 DNA follows: TGTGCCAGCAGCCGCGACAGGGAGAATACGCAGTATTTT.

The chain links TRBV6-1 to TRBJ2-7, with D tentatively TRBD2 (6 bases). The CDR3 has 14 residues. Germline V CDR1 and CDR2: MNHNS, SASEGT. V dropped 5 bases and J dropped 1 base, with 12 bases sitting between them. CDR3 residues: CASSPEGVSYEQYF. CDR3 DNA sequence: TGTGCCAGCAGTCCGGAGGGAGTTTCCTACGAGCAGTACTTC.

The chain recombines TRBV7-9 with TRBJ1-1; 10 bases agree with TRBD1. Germline CDR1 reads SEHNR; CDR2 reads FQNEAQ (reference sequence). The CDR3 loop spans 16 amino acids. The J segment lost 6 bases and the V segment lost 3 bases, leaving 10 bases of the junction unmatched. The CDR3: CASSLMRQGANSEAFF. As DNA, the CDR3 is TGTGCCAGCAGCTTGATGCGACAGGGGGCAAACTCTGAAGCTTTCTTT.

This clonotype was detected a few times. The chain carries TRBV7-2 and TRBJ2-7; 7 nucleotides match TRBD2. In germline, CDR1 is SGHTA, CDR2 FQGNSA. Trimming at V came to 1 base and at J to 6 bases, leaving 3 bases not matched to a gene. The CDR3 runs 13 residues. The CDR3 is CASSLVWGGEQYF. The CDR3 nucleotides are TGTGCCAGCAGCTTAGTCTGGGGGGGCGAGCAGTACTTC.

This clonotype came up a few times. The genes are TRBV7-2 and TRBJ2-5, with 8 bases lining up with TRBD1. The germline gives CDR1 SGHTA, CDR2 FQGNSA. The CDR3 covers 15 residues. The trim removed 1 base at V and 5 bases at J, leaving 6 bases unmatched. This chain's CDR3 is CASSLVRTGRETQYF. In nucleotides, the CDR3 is TGTGCCAGCAGCTTAGTGCGGACAGGGAGGGAGACCCAGTACTTC. The full variable domain, completed using reference TRBV7-2 and TRBJ2-5, is GAGVSQSPSNKVTEKGKDVELRCDPISGHTALYWYRQSLGQGLEFLIYFQGNSAPDKSGLPSDRFSAERTGGSVSTLTIQRTQQEDSAVYLCASSLVRTGRETQYFGPGTRLLVL.

This clonotype was found a few times. The V call is TRBV20-1, the J call TRBJ1-3; D gene unclear. The V gene's germline CDR1 is DFQATT and CDR2 SNEGSKA (reference sequence). The CDR3 is 13 amino acids. Between the trimmed V and J ends, which lost 5 bases and 0 bases, there was a span of 8 bases. In nucleotides, the CDR3 is TGCAGTGCTTCTATACCCTCTGGAAACACCATATATTTT. This encodes CSASIPSGNTIYF.

The V and J genes are TRBV20-1 and TRBJ2-1, with 11 positions matching TRBD2. J lost 2 bases, V lost 0 bases, and 3 bases had no gene match. There are 16 residues in the CDR3. Germline assignment: CDR1 DFQATT and CDR2 SNEGSKA (reference sequence). CDR3 in amino acids: CSARERLAGPYNEQFF. The CDR3 nucleotides read TGCAGTGCTAGAGAAAGACTAGCGGGACCCTACAATGAGCAGTTCTTC.

This clonotype was picked up a small number of times. The chain combines TRBV5-1 with TRBJ2-1; no clear D gene. CDR1 is SGHRS, CDR2 YFSETQ, per germline. Trimming cost V 4 bases and J 8 bases, with 7 bases left between them. The CDR3 sequence is 11 residues long. CDR3 sequence (DNA): TGCGCCAGCAGCCCCGGGTATGAGCAGTTCTTC. Amino acid sequence: CASSPGYEQFF.

Points on this clonotype: An end of the junction differs from the germline gene, which may be a read error. The genes are TRBV20-1 and TRBJ1-2, with 10 bases fitting TRBD1. The germline gives CDR1 DFQATT, CDR2 SNEGSKA (reference sequence). The CDR3 runs 16 residues. The CDR3 sequence: CSAQVPPGTGDYGYPF. The CDR3 region has the DNA TGCAGTGCTCAAGTACCACCTGGGACAGGGGATTATGGCTACCCCTTC.

The chain is built from TRBV11-1 and TRBJ2-3; no definite D call. The V gene's germline CDR1 is SGHAT and CDR2 FQDESV (reference sequence). This CDR3 comprises 18 residues. V lost 8 bases and J lost 0, with 24 bases in between. CDR3 sequence reads: CASDFPKGRQVSTDTQYF. The CDR3 coding sequence is TGTGCCAGCGATTTTCCTAAGGGCCGGCAGGTTAGCACAGATACGCAGTATTTT.

The table lists this clonotype with a few counts. The CDR3 DNA reads as TGTGCCAGCAGCTTAGAGTGGGAGAAGAACACTGAAGCTTTCTTT. Amino acid sequence: CASSLEWEKNTEAFF. The chain is built from TRBV11-1 and TRBJ1-1; D gene uncertain. The CDR3 runs to 15 residues. V was pared by 1 base and J by 1 base, with 10 bases between. Germline V CDR1 and CDR2: SGHAT, FQDESV (reference sequence). The full variable domain, rest sourced from reference TRBV11-1 and TRBJ1-1, is EAEVAQSPRYKITEKSQAVAFWCDPISGHATLYWYRQILGQGPELLVQFQDESVVDDSQLPKDRFSAERLKGVDSTLKIQPAELGDSAMYLCASSLEWEKNTEAFFGQGTRLTVV.

This chain uses TRBV4-3 with TRBJ2-1; 9 nucleotides agree with TRBD2. There are 17 residues in the CDR3. Germline values: CDR1 LGHNA, CDR2 YSLEER. V lost 0 bases to trimming and J lost 5 bases; unmatched junction nucleotides: 8. CDR3 loop: CASSQDLWVAGDNEQFF. The CDR3 nucleotides are TGCGCCAGCAGCCAAGATCTATGGGTAGCGGGAGACAATGAGCAGTTCTTC.

Only a few counts were recorded for this clonotype. The V and J genes are TRBV11-2 and TRBJ2-7; D unclear. Germline V gene lookup returns CDR1 SGHAT and CDR2 FQNNGV. The CDR3 runs to 14 residues. The V and J ends lost 0 bases and 3 bases respectively, with 9 bases between them. CDR3 coding DNA: TGTGCCAGCAGCTTAGATCTCGCTTTCTACGAGCAGTACTTC. Translating it yields CASSLDLAFYEQYF.

V usage is TRBV10-3 and J usage is TRBJ1-4; D not certain. CDR3 length: 12 amino acids. The germline V and J ends were trimmed by 3 bases and 8 bases, with 7 bases remaining between them. Germline loops: CDR1 ENHRY, CDR2 SYGVKD. Written as DNA, the CDR3 is TGTGCCATCAGTGACTTCGACGAAAAACTGTTTTTT. Translation: CAISDFDEKLFF.

The CDR3 bases are TGTGCCAGCAGCTACAGGGGCACCGCCGGGAATGAAAAACTGTTTTTT. Residues: CASSYRGTAGNEKLFF. The chain is built from TRBV13 and TRBJ1-4; 7 nucleotides agree with TRBD1. Germline assignment: CDR1 PRHDT and CDR2 FYEKMQ (reference sequence). With V trimmed by 4 bases and J by 5 bases, 10 bases remained unmatched. The CDR3 sequence is 16 residues long.

The chain carries TRBV10-3 and TRBJ2-3; possible D gene TRBD2, 6 bases. Trimming pared 5 bases from V and 3 bases from J, leaving 18 bases between. CDR1 and CDR2 from the germline V gene are ENHRY and SYGVKD. The CDR3 length is 16 residues. DNA of the CDR3: TGTGCCATCAGTCGGTCCGGGACTTTACTAACAGATACGCAGTATTTT. It is translated as CAISRSGTLLTDTQYF.

The table lists this clonotype with many counts. V and J are TRBV18 and TRBJ2-1; D perhaps matches TRBD1 (6 bases). The V and J ends lost 6 bases and 8 bases respectively, with 23 bases between them. Germline-derived CDR1 and CDR2 are KGHSH and LQKENI. There are 16 residues in the CDR3. CDR3 protein: CASSAPSWDKGDEQFF. In DNA, the CDR3 is TGTGCCAGCTCCGCCCCAAGCTGGGACAAAGGCGATGAGCAGTTCTTC. Together with reference TRBV18 and TRBJ2-1, the CDR3 gives the full variable domain: NAGVMQNPRHLVRRRGQEARLRCSPMKGHSHVYWYRQLPEEGLKFMVYLQKENIIDESGMPKERFSAEFPKEGPSILRIQQVVRGDSAAYFCASSAPSWDKGDEQFFGPGTRLTVL.

This clonotype was observed a few times. The chain has TRBV7-9 and TRBJ2-5; 7 bases agree with TRBD2. CDR3 length: 13 amino acids. Losses at the gene ends were 4 bases for V and 5 bases for J; bases not matched to a gene: 4. The germline V gene encodes CDR1 SEHNR and CDR2 FQNEAQ (reference sequence). The chain's CDR3 is CASSSGGGETQYF. CDR3 coding DNA: TGTGCCAGCAGCTCGGGCGGGGGTGAGACCCAGTACTTC.

V gene TRBV6-1 combines with J gene TRBJ2-3; 9 bases match TRBD2. V trimming: 6 bases; J trimming: 2 bases; junction bases outside the gene matches: 6. The CDR3 runs 15 residues. Per the germline V gene, CDR1 is MNHNS and CDR2 is SASEGT. The CDR3 coding sequence is TGTGCCAGCAGGCCCCCGGGACTAGCCACAGATACGCAGTATTTT. Amino acid sequence: CASRPPGLATDTQYF.

Many counts were recorded for this clonotype. The chain is built from TRBV12-3 or TRBV12-4 and TRBJ1-2; the match to TRBD1 covers 7 bases. The CDR3 length is 13 residues. After removal of 2 bases from V and 7 bases from J, the junction contained 4 bases not matched to a gene. This CDR3 reads CASSLQGDVGYTF. Here the CDR3 DNA reads TGTGCCAGCAGTTTACAGGGGGATGTTGGCTACACCTTC.

The chain couples TRBV6-2 or TRBV6-3 to TRBJ1-5, with D unclear. V was cut by 0 bases and J by 2 bases, with 11 bases left in between. Germline lookup yields CDR1 MNHEY and CDR2 SVGEGT. CDR3 length: 16 residues. CDR3 nucleotides: TGTGCCAGCAGTTACTCTTCGGGATTGGGCAATCAGCCCCAGCATTTT. Amino acids: CASSYSSGLGNQPQHF.

The rearrangement links TRBV5-5 to TRBJ2-7, with D perhaps TRBD2 (6 bases). The CDR3 has 15 residues. The V end was cut by 0 bases, the J end by 3 bases, with 13 bases between. From germline, CDR1 is SGHKS and CDR2 YYEKEE (reference sequence). The CDR3: CASSLERTTIYEQYF. DNA of the CDR3: TGTGCCAGCAGCTTGGAAAGGACTACTATCTACGAGCAGTACTTC.

This clonotype has a handful of counts. The gene calls are TRBV7-2 and TRBJ2-7; no definite D call. Trimming left V 5 bases short and J 5 bases short, with 7 bases between. This CDR3 has 11 residues. In germline, CDR1 is SGHTA, CDR2 FQGNSA. The CDR3 here is CASSLSDEQYF. Here the CDR3 DNA reads TGTGCCAGCAGCCTGAGCGACGAGCAGTACTTC.

This clonotype was counted a few times. The gene calls are TRBV24-1 and TRBJ2-3; D ambiguous. Germline CDR1 reads KGHDR; CDR2 reads SFDVKD. V lost 4 bases and J 1 base, leaving 11 bases between the germline ends. There are 15 residues in the CDR3. The CDR3 here is CATSDPTPGTDTQYF. DNA of the CDR3: TGTGCCACCAGTGACCCAACGCCGGGCACAGATACGCAGTATTTT.

The sample holds a few counts of this clonotype. V and J are TRBV11-3 and TRBJ2-4, with TRBD2 matching 15 bases. V was clipped by 5 bases and J by 8 bases; unmatched bases: 7. Germline V gives CDR1 SGHNT, CDR2 YENEEA. The CDR3 is made up of 16 amino acids. This chain's CDR3 is CASSVGTSGGQDIQYF. In DNA, the CDR3 is TGTGCCAGCAGCGTGGGGACTAGCGGGGGGCAGGACATTCAGTACTTC.

Only a few counts were recorded for this clonotype. The chain combines TRBV10-3 with TRBJ2-3; D perhaps matches TRBD2 (6 bases). The V gene lost 5 bases and the J gene lost 0 bases, with 15 bases spanning the gap. The CDR3 covers 16 residues. Germline assignment: CDR1 ENHRY and CDR2 SYGVKD. The CDR3 region is CAISRLGGASTDTQYF. CDR3 sequence (DNA): TGTGCCATCAGTCGACTAGGCGGGGCTAGCACAGATACGCAGTATTTT.

This clonotype was recorded many times. The CDR3 DNA is TGTGCCAGCAGTTACCGGACAGGGGGCTCGGAAGAGCAGTACTTC. Protein product: CASSYRTGGSEEQYF. This chain joins TRBV6-2 or TRBV6-3 and TRBJ2-7; 11 nucleotides agree with TRBD1. With 2 bases clipped from V and 7 bases from J, the junction kept 7 bases outside the gene matches. CDR3 length: 15 amino acids. The V gene's germline CDR1 is MNHEY and CDR2 SVGEGT.